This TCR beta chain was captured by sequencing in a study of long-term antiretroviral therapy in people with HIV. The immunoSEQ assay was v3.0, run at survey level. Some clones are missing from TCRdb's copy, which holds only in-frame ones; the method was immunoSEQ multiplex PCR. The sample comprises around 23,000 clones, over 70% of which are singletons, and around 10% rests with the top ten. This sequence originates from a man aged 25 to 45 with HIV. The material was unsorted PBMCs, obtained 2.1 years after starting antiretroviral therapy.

CDR3 loop: CSARPYEQYF. The CDR3 bases are TGCAGTGCTAGACCATACGAGCAGTACTTC. The chain couples TRBV20-1 to TRBJ2-7, with D unresolved. The CDR3 loop spans 10 amino acids. V was cut by 2 bases and J by 4 bases, with 3 bases left in between. Germline CDR1 DFQATT, CDR2 SNEGSKA (reference sequence).